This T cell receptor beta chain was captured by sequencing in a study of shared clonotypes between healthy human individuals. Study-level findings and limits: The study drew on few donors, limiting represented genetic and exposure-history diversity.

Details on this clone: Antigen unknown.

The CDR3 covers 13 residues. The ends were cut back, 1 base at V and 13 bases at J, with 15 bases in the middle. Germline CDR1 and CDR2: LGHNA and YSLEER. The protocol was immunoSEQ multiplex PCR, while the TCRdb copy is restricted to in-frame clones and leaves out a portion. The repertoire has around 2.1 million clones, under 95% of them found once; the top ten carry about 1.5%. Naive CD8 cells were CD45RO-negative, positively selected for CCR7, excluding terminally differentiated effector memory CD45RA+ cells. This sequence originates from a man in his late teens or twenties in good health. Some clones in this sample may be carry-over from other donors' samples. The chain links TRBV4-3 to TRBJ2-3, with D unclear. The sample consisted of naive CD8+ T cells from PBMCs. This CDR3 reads CASSQVSPERKYF. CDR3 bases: TGCGCCAGCAGCCAAGTCTCCCCCGAACGGAAGTATTTT.